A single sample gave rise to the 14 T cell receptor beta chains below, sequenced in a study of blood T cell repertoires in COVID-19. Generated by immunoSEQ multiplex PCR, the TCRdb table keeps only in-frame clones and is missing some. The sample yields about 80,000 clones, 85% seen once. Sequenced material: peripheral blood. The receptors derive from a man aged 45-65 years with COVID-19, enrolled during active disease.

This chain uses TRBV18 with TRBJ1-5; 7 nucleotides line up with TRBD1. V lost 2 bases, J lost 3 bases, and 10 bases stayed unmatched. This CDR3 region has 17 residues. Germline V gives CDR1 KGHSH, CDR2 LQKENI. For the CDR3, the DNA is TGTGCCAGCTCACCAGGTGGGGGACAGAGAAACAATCAGCCCCAGCATTTT. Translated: CASSPGGGQRNNQPQHF.

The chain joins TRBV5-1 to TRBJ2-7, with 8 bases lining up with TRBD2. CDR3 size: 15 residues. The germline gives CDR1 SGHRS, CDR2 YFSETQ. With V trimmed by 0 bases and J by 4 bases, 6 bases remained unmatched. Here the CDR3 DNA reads TGCGCCAGCAGCTTGGGGACGGGAGGGCCTTACGAGCAGTACTTC. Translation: CASSLGTGGPYEQYF.

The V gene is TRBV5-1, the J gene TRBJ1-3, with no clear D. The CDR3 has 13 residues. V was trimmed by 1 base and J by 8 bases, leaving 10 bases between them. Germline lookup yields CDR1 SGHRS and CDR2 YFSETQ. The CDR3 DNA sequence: TGCGCCAGCAGCTTGTCAGGCTGGGACACCATATATTTT. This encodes CASSLSGWDTIYF.

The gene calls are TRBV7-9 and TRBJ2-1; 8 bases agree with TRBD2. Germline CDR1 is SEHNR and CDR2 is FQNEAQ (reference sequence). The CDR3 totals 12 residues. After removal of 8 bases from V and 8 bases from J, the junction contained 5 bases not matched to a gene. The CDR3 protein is CASVGLADEQFF. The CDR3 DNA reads TGTGCCAGCGTTGGACTAGCCGATGAGCAGTTCTTC.

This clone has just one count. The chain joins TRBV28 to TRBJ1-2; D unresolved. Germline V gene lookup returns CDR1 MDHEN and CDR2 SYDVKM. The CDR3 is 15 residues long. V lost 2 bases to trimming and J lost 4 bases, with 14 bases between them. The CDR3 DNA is TGTGCCAGCAGTTTAGGGTCAGGTCGGGGCTATGGCTACACCTTC. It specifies CASSLGSGRGYGYTF.

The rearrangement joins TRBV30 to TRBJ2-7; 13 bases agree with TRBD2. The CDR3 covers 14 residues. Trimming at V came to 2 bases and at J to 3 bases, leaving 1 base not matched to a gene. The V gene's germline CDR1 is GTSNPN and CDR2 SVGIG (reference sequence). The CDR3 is CAWSRTSGSYEQYF. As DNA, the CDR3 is TGTGCCTGGAGTAGGACTAGCGGGAGCTACGAGCAGTACTTC.

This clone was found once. CDR3 bases: TGTGCCAGCAGCCAAGCCTCAATCCGGGGGGGGAACACTGAAGCTTTCTTT. It specifies CASSQASIRGGNTEAFF. The chain joins TRBV3-1 (or the pseudogene TRBV3-2) to TRBJ1-1; a weak D match, TRBD1 (5 bases). The CDR3 spans 17 residues. V lost 1 base to trimming and J lost 1 base, with 16 bases between them. Germline CDR1 reads LGHDT; CDR2 reads YNNKEL (reference sequence).

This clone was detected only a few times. Here the CDR3 DNA reads TGCAGTGCTAGTCGGCGGCAGGGAGGGCAGGACGAGCAGTACTTC. Encoded protein: CSASRRQGGQDEQYF. V is TRBV20-1 and J is TRBJ2-7; TRBD2 aligns across 7 bases. Trimming at V came to 3 bases and at J to 5 bases, leaving 13 bases not matched to a gene. This CDR3 is built from 15 residues. Germline loops: CDR1 DFQATT, CDR2 SNEGSKA (reference sequence).

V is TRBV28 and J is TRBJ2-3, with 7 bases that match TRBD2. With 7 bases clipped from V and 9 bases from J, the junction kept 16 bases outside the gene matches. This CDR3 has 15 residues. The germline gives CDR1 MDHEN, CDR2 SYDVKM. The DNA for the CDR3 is TGTGCCAGCAATTGGGGGGGTCCGCGGATTGGGACGCAGTATTTT. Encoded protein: CASNWGGPRIGTQYF.

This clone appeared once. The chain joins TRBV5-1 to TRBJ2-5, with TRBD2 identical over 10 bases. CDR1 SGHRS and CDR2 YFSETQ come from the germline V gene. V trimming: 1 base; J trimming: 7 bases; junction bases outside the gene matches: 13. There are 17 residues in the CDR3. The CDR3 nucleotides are TGCGCCAGCAGCTTGAAAATGGATAGCGGGAGGAGGGGGACCCAGTACTTC. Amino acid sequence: CASSLKMDSGRRGTQYF.

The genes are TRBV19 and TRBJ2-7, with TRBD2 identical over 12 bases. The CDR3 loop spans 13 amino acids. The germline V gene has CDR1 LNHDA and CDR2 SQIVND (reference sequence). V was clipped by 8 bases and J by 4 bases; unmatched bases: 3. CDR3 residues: CASGLAGRYEQYF. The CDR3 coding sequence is TGTGCCAGTGGACTAGCGGGAAGATACGAGCAGTACTTC.

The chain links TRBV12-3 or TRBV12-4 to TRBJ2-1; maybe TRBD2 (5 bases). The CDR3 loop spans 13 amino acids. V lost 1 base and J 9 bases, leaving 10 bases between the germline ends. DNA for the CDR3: TGTGCCAGCAGTTTAGTTCGCCTAGCTGAGCAGTTCTTC. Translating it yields CASSLVRLAEQFF.

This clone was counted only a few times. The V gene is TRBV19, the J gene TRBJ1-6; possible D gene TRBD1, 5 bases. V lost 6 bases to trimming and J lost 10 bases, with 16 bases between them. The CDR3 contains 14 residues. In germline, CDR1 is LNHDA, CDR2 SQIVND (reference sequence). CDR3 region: CASSLPQGRSPLHF. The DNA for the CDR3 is TGTGCCAGTAGCCTGCCCCAGGGCAGGTCACCCCTCCACTTT.

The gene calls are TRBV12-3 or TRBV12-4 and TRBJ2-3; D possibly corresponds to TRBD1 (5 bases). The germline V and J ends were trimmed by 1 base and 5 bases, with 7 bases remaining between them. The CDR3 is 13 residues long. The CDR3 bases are TGTGCCAGCAGTTTAGGACAGAAAGATACGCAGTATTTT. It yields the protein CASSLGQKDTQYF.